The source of this T cell receptor (beta chain) is a study of T cells in localized non-small cell lung cancer. Study findings and constraints: Adjacent lung tissue had a median roughly 55 of the top 100 clones found in the tumor. Uninvolved adjacent lung showed higher T cell clonality than tumor.

Sequencing was performed with immunoSEQ multiplex PCR; in TCRdb, only in-frame clones are kept and a portion is missing. The table has about 40,000 clones, around 85% seen once. CDR1 SEHNR and CDR2 FQNEAQ come from the germline V gene (reference sequence). V shed 5 bases and J shed 5 bases, with 12 bases lying between them. CDR3 size: 13 residues. Remarks on this clone: The antigen remains unidentified.

The sequenced sample was peripheral blood, obtained before any cancer treatment. The chain links TRBV7-9 to TRBJ2-5; D may be TRBD2 (6 bases). The receptor's source is a man aged 35-69 years with stage I lung adenocarcinoma. The CDR3 nucleotides read TGTGCCAGCAGCGCGACTAGAGGGGAGACCCAGTACTTC. This translates into CASSATRGETQYF.